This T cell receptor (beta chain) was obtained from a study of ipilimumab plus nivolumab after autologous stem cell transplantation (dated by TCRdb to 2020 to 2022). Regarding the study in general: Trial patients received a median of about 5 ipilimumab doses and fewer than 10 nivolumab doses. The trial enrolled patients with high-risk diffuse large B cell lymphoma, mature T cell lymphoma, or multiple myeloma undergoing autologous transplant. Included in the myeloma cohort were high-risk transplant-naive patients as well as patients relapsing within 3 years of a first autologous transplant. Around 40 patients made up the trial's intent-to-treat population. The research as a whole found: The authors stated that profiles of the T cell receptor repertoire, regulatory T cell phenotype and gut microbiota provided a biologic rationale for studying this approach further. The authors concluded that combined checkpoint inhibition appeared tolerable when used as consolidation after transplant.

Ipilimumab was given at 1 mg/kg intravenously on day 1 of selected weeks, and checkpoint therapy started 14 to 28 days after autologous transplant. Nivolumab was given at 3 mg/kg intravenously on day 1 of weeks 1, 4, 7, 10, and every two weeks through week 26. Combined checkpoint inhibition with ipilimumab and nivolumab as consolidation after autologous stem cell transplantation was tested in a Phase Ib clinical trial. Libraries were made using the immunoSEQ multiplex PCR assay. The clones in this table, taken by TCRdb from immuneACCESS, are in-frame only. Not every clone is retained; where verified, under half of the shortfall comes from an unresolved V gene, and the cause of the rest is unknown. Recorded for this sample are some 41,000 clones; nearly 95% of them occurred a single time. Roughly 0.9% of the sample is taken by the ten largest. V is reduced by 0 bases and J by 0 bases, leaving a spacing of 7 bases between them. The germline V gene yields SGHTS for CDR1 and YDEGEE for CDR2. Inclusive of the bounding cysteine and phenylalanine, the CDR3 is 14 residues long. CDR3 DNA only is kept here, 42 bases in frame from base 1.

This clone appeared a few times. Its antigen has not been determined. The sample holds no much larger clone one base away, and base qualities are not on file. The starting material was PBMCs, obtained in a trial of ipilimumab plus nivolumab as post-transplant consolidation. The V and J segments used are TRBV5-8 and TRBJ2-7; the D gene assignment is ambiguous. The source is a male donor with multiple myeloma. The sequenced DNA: TGTGCCAGCAGCTTGGAGGTCCTCTCCTACGAGCAGTACTTC. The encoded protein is CASSLEVLSYEQYF.